These T cell receptor beta chains were read from a single sample in a study of blood T cell repertoires in COVID-19. The data were produced by immunoSEQ multiplex PCR, yet TCRdb's version contains in-frame clones alone and is incomplete. The sample lists 200,000 to 250,000 clones, approximately 80% seen once, with approximately 20% in the top ten. Source material: peripheral blood. These receptors were obtained from a man aged 25-40 years with active or convalescent COVID-19. CDR3s include the opening cysteine and the closing phenylalanine or tryptophan. A D gene is named only where the DNA matches it firmly. Clone size is given for some rows only: seen once, a few or many times, or a class if the clone is expanded.

abundance: once; d_gene: NA; j_gene: TRBJ1-5; len: 14; v_gene: TRBV6-5; CDR3nt: TGTGCCAGCAGTACCCAGACAGCAGGTCAGCCCCAGCATTTT; CDR3aa: CASSTQTAGQPQHF
abundance: NA; d_gene: TRBD1; j_gene: TRBJ1-1; len: 15; v_gene: TRBV18; CDR3nt: TGTGCCAGCTCACGTGGGACAGGGATGAACACTGAAGCTTTCTTT; CDR3aa: CASSRGTGMNTEAFF
abundance: NA; d_gene: NA; j_gene: TRBJ2-2; len: 14; v_gene: TRBV7-7; CDR3nt: TGTGCCAGCAGCTTACAGGCGGCGGGGGGGGAGCTGTTTTTT; CDR3aa: CASSLQAAGGELFF
abundance: NA; d_gene: NA; j_gene: TRBJ1-2; len: 14; v_gene: TRBV28; CDR3nt: TGTGCCAGCAGTTTCACGGGGGAGGGCTATGGCTACACCTTC; CDR3aa: CASSFTGEGYGYTF
abundance: NA; d_gene: NA; j_gene: TRBJ1-2; len: 14; v_gene: TRBV6-5; CDR3nt: TGTGCCAGCAGTTACAGTAGGGGGGGCTGGGGCTACACCTTC; CDR3aa: CASSYSRGGWGYTF
abundance: NA; d_gene: NA; j_gene: TRBJ1-1; len: 11; v_gene: TRBV28; CDR3nt: TGTGCCAGTTTGGACTTTGGAGCGGCTTTCTTT; CDR3aa: CASLDFGAAFF
abundance: NA; d_gene: TRBD2; j_gene: TRBJ2-3; len: 16; v_gene: TRBV7-6; CDR3nt: TGTGCCAGCAGCGACCTACTAGCGGGGCTCACAGATACGCAGTATTTT; CDR3aa: CASSDLLAGLTDTQYF
abundance: NA; d_gene: TRBD1; j_gene: TRBJ1-1; len: 17; v_gene: TRBV14; CDR3nt: TGTGCCAGCAGCCAAACCCGGACAGGGATCACTAACACTGAAGCTTTCTTT; CDR3aa: CASSQTRTGITNTEAFF
abundance: NA; d_gene: NA; j_gene: TRBJ2-5; len: 14; v_gene: TRBV5-1; CDR3nt: TGCGCCAGCAGCTTGGTTGTGGCCGTAGAGACCCAGTACTTC; CDR3aa: CASSLVVAVETQYF
abundance: NA; d_gene: NA; j_gene: TRBJ2-1; len: 13; v_gene: TRBV5-4; CDR3nt: TGTGCCAGCAGCTCGGTCGGACTCAATGAGCAGTTCTTC; CDR3aa: CASSSVGLNEQFF
abundance: NA; d_gene: NA; j_gene: TRBJ2-7; len: 14; v_gene: TRBV5-5; CDR3nt: TGTGCCAGCAGCGGAGGGTACTTCGTCTACGAGCAGTACTTC; CDR3aa: CASSGGYFVYEQYF
abundance: NA; d_gene: TRBD1; j_gene: TRBJ1-4; len: 17; v_gene: TRBV4-3; CDR3nt: TGCGCCAGCAGCCTGAGGACAGGCTCGGAATGGGGTGAAAAACTGTTTTTT; CDR3aa: CASSLRTGSEWGEKLFF
abundance: few; d_gene: NA; j_gene: TRBJ1-2; len: 14; v_gene: TRBV27; CDR3nt: TGTGCCAGCAGTTTATCCCCAGGAAACTATGGCTACACCTTC; CDR3aa: CASSLSPGNYGYTF
abundance: NA; d_gene: NA; j_gene: TRBJ2-2; len: 16; v_gene: TRBV7-2; CDR3nt: TGTGCCAGCAGCCGCGGAAGGGGGTCGAACACCGGGGAGCTGTTTTTT; CDR3aa: CASSRGRGSNTGELFF
abundance: NA; d_gene: TRBD2; j_gene: TRBJ2-1; len: 15; v_gene: TRBV5-1; CDR3nt: TGCGCCAGCAGCTTACTAGCGGGGTTGCGCAATGAGCAGTTCTTC; CDR3aa: CASSLLAGLRNEQFF
abundance: once; d_gene: NA; j_gene: TRBJ1-1; len: 13; v_gene: TRBV11-3; CDR3nt: TGTGCCAGCAGCCCTTACCCGGGAGCTGAAGCTTTCTTT; CDR3aa: CASSPYPGAEAFF
abundance: NA; d_gene: TRBD1; j_gene: TRBJ1-6; len: 15; v_gene: TRBV7-2; CDR3nt: TGTGCCAGCACCCCCGGAGGCAGGGGGAATTCACCCCTCCACTTT; CDR3aa: CASTPGGRGNSPLHF